The 30 T cell receptor beta chains given below trace back to one sample, sequenced in a study of T cell responses to AZD1222 COVID-19 vaccine. Method: immunoSEQ multiplex PCR; TCRdb's copy keeps in-frame clones and lacks some. The sample lists 130,000 to 150,000 clones, approximately 88% occurring once. The sequences come from peripheral blood, collected on day 0 of AZD1222 vaccination. These receptors came from an adult in good health.

The chain employs TRBV28 and TRBJ1-6, with D possibly TRBD1 on 6 matching bases. Trimming shortened V by 2 bases and J by 9 bases, and 20 bases separated the two germline ends. Germline values: CDR1 MDHEN, CDR2 SYDVKM. The CDR3 has 17 amino acids. CDR3 residues: CASSLRDTLLVGSPLHF. The DNA for the CDR3 is TGTGCCAGCAGTTTAAGGGACACACTCCTCGTTGGTTCACCCCTCCACTTT.

This chain connects TRBV19 to TRBJ2-7; 7 nucleotides agree with TRBD1. The germline V gene has CDR1 LNHDA and CDR2 SQIVND (reference sequence). CDR3 size: 14 residues. Germline trimming cut 5 bases from V and 12 bases from J; bases unmatched to any gene: 16. CDR3 DNA sequence: TGTGCCAGTAGTTTGACAGGGAACGACCCGGTTCGGTACTTC. Amino acids: CASSLTGNDPVRYF.

This rearrangement joins TRBV7-9 to TRBJ1-5; 7 nucleotides line up with TRBD1. The V segment lost 4 bases and the J segment 5 bases; nucleotides outside the gene matches: 5. The CDR3 has 14 residues. Germline assignment: CDR1 SEHNR and CDR2 FQNEAQ (reference sequence). The CDR3 DNA reads as TGTGCCAGCAGCTATACCGACAGGGATCAGCCCCAGCATTTT. This codes for CASSYTDRDQPQHF.

The chain uses TRBV5-1 and TRBJ2-7; 9 nucleotides line up with TRBD1. J was trimmed by 5 bases and V by 4 bases; bases with no gene match: 7. The germline V gene has CDR1 SGHRS and CDR2 YFSETQ. The CDR3 extends over 14 amino acids. Here the CDR3 DNA reads TGCGCCAGCAGCGTCGACAGGGGGTCAGACGAGCAGTACTTC. Its translation: CASSVDRGSDEQYF. Supplemented by reference TRBV5-1 and TRBJ2-7, the full variable domain reads KAGVTQTPRYLIKTRGQQVTLSCSPISGHRSVSWYQQTPGQGLQFLFEYFSETQRNKGNFPGRFSGRQFSNSRSEMNVSTLELGDSALYLCASSVDRGSDEQYFGPGTRLTVT.

This chain connects TRBV3-1 (or the pseudogene TRBV3-2) to TRBJ1-2; tentative D call: TRBD1 (5 bases). Trimming stripped 0 bases from V and 7 bases from J, with 15 bases between. The CDR3 has 15 amino acids. The germline CDR1 and CDR2 sequences are LGHDT and YNNKEL (reference sequence). CDR3 region: CASSQDGRSGSGYTF. For the CDR3, the DNA is TGTGCCAGCAGCCAAGATGGCCGATCAGGGAGTGGCTACACCTTC.

This chain joins TRBV10-2 and TRBJ1-6; D call uncertain. Germline CDR1 WSHSY, CDR2 SAAADI. Trimming took off 0 bases at V and 7 bases at J, with 10 bases between the two ends. The CDR3 runs 15 residues. The CDR3 region has the DNA TGCGCCAGCAGTGAGTCGACCGCGAACAATTCACCCCTCCACTTT. Translating it yields CASSESTANNSPLHF.

The rearrangement uses TRBV7-6 and TRBJ2-3, with 11 bases identical to TRBD2. The trim removed 4 bases at V and 1 base at J, leaving 4 bases unmatched. The CDR3 loop spans 16 amino acids. The V gene's germline CDR1 is SGHVS and CDR2 FNYEAQ. CDR3 amino acids: CASSSSLAGGTDTQYF. The CDR3, as DNA: TGTGCCAGCAGCTCCTCACTAGCGGGGGGCACAGATACGCAGTATTTT. The full variable domain, completed using reference TRBV7-6 and TRBJ2-3, is GAGVSQSPRYKVTKRGQDVALRCDPISGHVSLYWYRQALGQGPEFLTYFNYEAQQDKSGLPNDRFSAERPEGSISTLTIQRTEQRDSAMYRCASSSSLAGGTDTQYFGPGTRLTVL.

The table lists this clone with a count of one. Sequence at one end of the junction differs from germline and may be a read error. V gene TRBV11-3 combines with J gene TRBJ1-1, with 8 positions matching TRBD1. This CDR3 is 13 amino acids long. In germline, CDR1 is SGHNT, CDR2 YENEEA. CDR3 DNA sequence: TGCGCCACCTCCCAACAGGGGGGGTCTGAAGCTTTCTTT. Encoded protein: CATSQQGGSEAFF.

V is TRBV9 and J is TRBJ2-1; D may be TRBD1 (6 bases). V lost 4 bases and J 5 bases, leaving 16 bases between the germline ends. Germline V gene data show CDR1 as SGDLS and CDR2 as YYNGEE. The CDR3 contains 15 residues. The CDR3 DNA sequence: TGTGCCAGCAGCCGGACTCAGGGGTCCCACAATGAGCAGTTCTTC. Amino acid sequence: CASSRTQGSHNEQFF.

This clone was seen more than once but under ten times. This chain joins TRBV5-4 and TRBJ1-2; 9 bases fit TRBD1. Trimming at V came to 3 bases and at J to 9 bases, leaving 6 bases not matched to a gene. The germline CDR1 and CDR2 sequences are SGHNT and YYREEE (reference sequence). The CDR3 contains 13 residues. The CDR3 DNA reads TGTGCCAGCAGCTGGACAGGGGATAGGCGCTACACCTTC. Translation: CASSWTGDRRYTF.

CDR3 residues: CASSGQGPLSPLHF. In DNA, the CDR3 is TGTGCCAGCAGTGGACAGGGACCTCTTTCACCCCTCCACTTT. This chain links TRBV2 with TRBJ1-6, with 7 bases matching TRBD1. This CDR3 spans 14 amino acids. Trimming at V came to 4 bases and at J to 9 bases, leaving 6 bases not matched to a gene. CDR1 SNHLY and CDR2 FYNNEI come from the germline V gene.

The chain has TRBV9 and TRBJ1-2, with no clear D. Between the trimmed V and J ends, which lost 3 bases and 2 bases, there was a span of 5 bases. There are 12 residues in the CDR3. In germline, CDR1 is SGDLS, CDR2 YYNGEE. The CDR3 is CASSGDNYGYTF. DNA for the CDR3: TGTGCCAGCAGCGGTGACAACTATGGCTACACCTTC.

This clone appeared once. The chain is built from TRBV19 and TRBJ2-3, with TRBD1 matching 7 bases. The germline V gene encodes CDR1 LNHDA and CDR2 SQIVND (reference sequence). The CDR3 has 15 amino acids. J was trimmed by 3 bases and V by 1 base; bases with no gene match: 4. The CDR3: CASSIAGQATDTQYF. The CDR3 nucleotides read TGTGCCAGTAGTATAGCCGGACAGGCTACAGATACGCAGTATTTT.

This chain links TRBV7-8 with TRBJ2-7; 8 bases match TRBD2. CDR3 length: 14 amino acids. The V gene end was trimmed by 2 bases and the J gene end by 3 bases; junction bases not matched to a gene: 3. In germline, CDR1 is SGHVS, CDR2 FQNEAQ. CDR3: CASSLTGLDYEQYF. The CDR3 bases are TGTGCCAGCAGCTTAACGGGACTAGACTACGAGCAGTACTTC.

This chain uses TRBV13 with TRBJ1-1; perhaps TRBD1 as D (5 bases). The V end was cut by 5 bases, the J end by 0 bases, with 10 bases between. Germline V gives CDR1 PRHDT, CDR2 FYEKMQ (reference sequence). This CDR3 spans 14 amino acids. CDR3 sequence (DNA): TGTGCCAGCAGCCGCAGGGAGTTGAACACTGAAGCTTTCTTT. It is translated as CASSRRELNTEAFF.

The chain combines TRBV4-3 with TRBJ1-3, with D hard to call. Trimming shortened V by 4 bases and J by 0 bases, and 10 bases separated the two germline ends. Germline V gene lookup returns CDR1 LGHNA and CDR2 YSLEER. This CDR3 has 15 residues. Here the CDR3 DNA reads TGCGCCAGCAGCCCCGGTCGCCTCTCTGGAAACACCATATATTTT. It encodes CASSPGRLSGNTIYF.

The chain links TRBV28 to TRBJ2-1; a weak D match, TRBD1 (6 bases). V shed 5 bases and J shed 2 bases, with 16 bases lying between them. The CDR3 consists of 16 residues. CDR1 is MDHEN, CDR2 SYDVKM, per germline. In DNA form, the CDR3 reads TGTGCCAGCAGTCCGCAACAGGGCTCTACCTACAATGAGCAGTTCTTC. Protein sequence: CASSPQQGSTYNEQFF.

The genes are TRBV4-2 and TRBJ2-7; 8 bases line up with TRBD2. From germline, CDR1 is LGHNA and CDR2 YNFKEQ. The CDR3 contains 17 residues. With 0 bases clipped from V and 5 bases from J, the junction kept 12 bases outside the gene matches. The CDR3 coding sequence is TGTGCCAGCAGCCAAGATGTGGGCAGCGGGAGTAGCCACGAGCAGTACTTC. This translates into CASSQDVGSGSSHEQYF.

The chain couples TRBV4-3 to TRBJ1-1; possibly TRBD1 for D (5 bases). The CDR3 is 14 amino acids. Germline lookup yields CDR1 LGHNA and CDR2 YSLEER. Deletions cut 2 bases from V and 3 bases from J, with 10 bases between. The CDR3 here is CASSQQGRDTEAFF. The CDR3 DNA follows: TGCGCCAGCAGCCAACAGGGCCGGGACACTGAAGCTTTCTTT.

The chain uses TRBV25-1 and TRBJ1-1, with a weak D call TRBD1 (6 bases). Looked up from germline, CDR1 is MGHDK and CDR2 is SYGVNS. The CDR3 runs to 15 residues. The V end was cut by 3 bases, the J end by 2 bases, with 13 bases between. The CDR3 here is CASSESGASNTEAFF. In nucleotides, the CDR3 is TGTGCCAGCAGTGAGTCAGGGGCTTCTAACACTGAAGCTTTCTTT.

The chain recombines TRBV14 with TRBJ2-3, with D perhaps matching TRBD1 or TRBD2 (5 bases each). Germline CDR1 SGHDN, CDR2 FVKESK. CDR3 size: 13 residues. V shed 0 bases and J shed 7 bases, with 8 bases lying between them. CDR3 sequence reads: CASSQDRGHTQYF. CDR3 nucleotides: TGTGCCAGCAGCCAAGATAGGGGACATACGCAGTATTTT.

The chain joins TRBV7-2 to TRBJ2-2, with D perhaps TRBD1 (5 bases). Germline V gene sequence: CDR1 SGHTA, CDR2 FQGNSA. V gave up 0 bases and J gave up 6 bases, with 17 bases separating them. This CDR3 is built from 17 residues. The CDR3 DNA is TGTGCCAGCAGCTTAGCCTCGACAGAGACCCACGCCGGGGAGCTGTTTTTT. This translates into CASSLASTETHAGELFF.

The rearrangement joins TRBV5-1 to TRBJ2-1, with 13 bases fitting TRBD2. CDR1 and CDR2 (germline): SGHRS, YFSETQ. V shed 4 bases, J shed 7 bases, and the junction held 5 bases outside the gene matches. The CDR3 covers 15 residues. This CDR3 is CASSDGTSGENEQFF. CDR3 nucleotides: TGCGCCAGCAGCGACGGGACTAGCGGGGAGAATGAGCAGTTCTTC. The whole variable domain, filled in from reference TRBV5-1 and TRBJ2-1, reads KAGVTQTPRYLIKTRGQQVTLSCSPISGHRSVSWYQQTPGQGLQFLFEYFSETQRNKGNFPGRFSGRQFSNSRSEMNVSTLELGDSALYLCASSDGTSGENEQFFGPGTRLTVL.

This chain joins TRBV25-1 and TRBJ1-1; D not certain. CDR1 is MGHDK, CDR2 SYGVNS, per germline. The CDR3 runs to 14 residues. Trimming left V 2 bases short and J 1 base short, with 8 bases between. The CDR3 coding sequence is TGTGCCAGCAGTGAACTCAGACAGAACACTGAAGCTTTCTTT. Translation gives CASSELRQNTEAFF. The entire variable domain, with the rest obtained from reference TRBV25-1 and TRBJ1-1, is as follows: EADIYQTPRYLVIGTGKKITLECSQTMGHDKMYWYQQDPGMELHLIHYSYGVNSTEKGDLSSESTVSRIRTEHFPLTLESARPSHTSQYLCASSELRQNTEAFFGQGTRLTVV.

V gene TRBV5-4 combines with J gene TRBJ1-2, with TRBD1 matching over 8 bases. This CDR3 is 13 amino acids long. The germline gives CDR1 SGHNT, CDR2 YYREEE (reference sequence). V lost 0 bases and J lost 10; bases outside the gene matches: 5. The CDR3 region is CASSLARGRVYTF. The CDR3 nucleotides read TGTGCCAGCAGCTTGGCCAGGGGGCGCGTCTACACCTTC.

Turning to this clone: No DNA is shown, since the ends of the CDR3 on it are uncertain; the CDR3 is the one TCRdb lists. V and J are TRBV21-1 and TRBJ1-1; the DNA was not compared with TRBD1, the D call given in the table. TRBV21-1 is a pseudogene locus. The CDR3 is 17 amino acids in total, end residues counted. CDR3: CASSKRGWGPGNTEAFF.

In its sample, this clone was seen once. The rearrangement joins TRBV4-3 to TRBJ2-1; D may be TRBD2 (6 bases). The length of the CDR3 is 16 residues. Germline V CDR1 and CDR2: LGHNA, YSLEER. The V and J ends lost 0 bases and 3 bases respectively, with 12 bases between them. CDR3 sequence: CASSQEWDLYYNEQFF. For the CDR3, the DNA is TGCGCCAGCAGCCAAGAATGGGACTTATACTACAATGAGCAGTTCTTC.

The chain is built from TRBV4-3 and TRBJ2-6; 7 nucleotides line up with TRBD1. The CDR3 has 16 residues. The germline gives CDR1 LGHNA, CDR2 YSLEER. V lost 2 bases to trimming and J lost 4 bases; unmatched junction nucleotides: 5. The CDR3 DNA follows: TGCGCCAGCAGCCAACCTACAGGGGTAGGGGCCAACGTCCTGACTTTC. It translates to CASSQPTGVGANVLTF.

The V call is TRBV11-2, the J call TRBJ1-2; D might be TRBD1 (5 bases). Per germline, CDR1 SGHAT and CDR2 FQNNGV. V lost 3 bases and J lost 7, with 9 bases in between. The CDR3 extends over 12 amino acids. CDR3 loop: CASSFGTSGYTF. CDR3 DNA sequence: TGTGCCAGCAGCTTTGGGACGTCTGGCTACACCTTC.

The count of this clone is one. The chain is built from TRBV6-4 and TRBJ1-1; a possible D gene is TRBD1 (6 bases). Germline lookup yields CDR1 MRHNA and CDR2 SNTAGT. CDR3 size: 13 residues. The V and J ends lost 2 bases and 5 bases respectively, with 9 bases between them. CDR3 protein: CASSDRGRTEAFF. Here the CDR3 DNA reads TGTGCCAGCAGTGACAGGGGGAGGACTGAAGCTTTCTTT.